This T cell receptor beta chain was sequenced in a study of PD-L1 blockade in urothelial cancer. Study summary: About nine tenths of the roughly 30 patients were men whose urothelial cancer was bladder-origin.

Stated time point: pretreatment peripheral blood. The investigators introduced synthetic TCR analog templates into each PCR as spikes. The protocol was immunoSEQ multiplex PCR, while the TCRdb copy is restricted to in-frame clones and leaves out a portion. This sample has about 63,000 clones, with roughly 79% found just once. V gave up 5 bases and J gave up 0 bases, with 5 bases separating them. CDR3 size: 13 residues. The germline gives CDR1 LNHNV, CDR2 YYDKDF (reference sequence). The specimen was PBMCs, collected around atezolizumab (anti-PD-L1) treatment. The receptor was derived from a man between 65 and 85 years old with urothelial cancer. J is TRBJ1-5 and V is TRBV15; D gene uncertain. CDR3 DNA sequence: TGTGCCACCAGCGCGGATAGCAATCAGCCCCAGCATTTT. Its protein is CATSADSNQPQHF.